A single T cell receptor beta chain is shown here with its context. This record comes from a study of technical replicates of blood from a few donors. Assay: immunoSEQ multiplex PCR; the TCRdb copy retains only in-frame clones and omits some. The table shows roughly 90,000 clones, with 95% to 97% occurring only once. Sequenced input: T cells isolated from PBMCs. This clonotype was sampled from a human donor in good health.

CDR3 region: CASSPYSSGSQLNEQFF. DNA of the CDR3: TGTGCCAGCAGCCCCTACTCGAGCGGGAGTCAATTAAATGAGCAGTTCTTC. The chain joins TRBV9 to TRBJ2-1; 8 bases agree with TRBD2. CDR1 is SGDLS and CDR2 is YYNGEE in the germline V gene. CDR3 length: 17 residues. The V and J ends lost 4 bases and 7 bases, in that order; junction bases with no gene match: 16.